The entry below gives a single TCR beta chain sequence along with its context. No antigen is known for it. This sample was taken from a study of response to subunit inactivated influenza vaccine. Study-level points and caveats: The study's authors posited that every seasonal influenza vaccination enlists few new T cells.

Germline V gene sequence: CDR1 DFQATT, CDR2 SNEGSKA (reference sequence). The CDR3 extends over 8 amino acids. TCRdb re-called the RT-PCR reads with MiXCR, one entry per CDR3 protein. The sample consists of about 780,000 distinct CDR3 sequences, about 18% of them appearing once. The chain links TRBV20-1 to TRBJ1-1; D remains ambiguous. The clonotype comes from a man in his fifties who received an inactivated influenza vaccine. Source: PBMCs from blood, taken less than 6 days after vaccination. CDR3: CRLTEAFF. The CDR3, as DNA: TGCAGATTGACTGAAGCTTTCTTT.